What follows are 13 T cell receptor beta chains derived from one specimen sequenced in a study of shared clonotypes between healthy human individuals. The repertoire was sequenced with immunoSEQ multiplex PCR; TCRdb's copy has only in-frame clones and lacks some. The data show 2 million to 3 million clones, over 85% seen once. The sequenced sample was naive CD4+ T cells from PBMCs. Subset here: CD45RA+ positively selected. Every receptor here comes from a man younger than 35 in good health. Some clones in this sample may be carry-over from other donors' samples.

This rearrangement joins TRBV7-3 to TRBJ1-1; D remains unclear. V lost 3 bases to trimming and J lost 1 base, with 9 bases between them. Germline values: CDR1 SGHTA, CDR2 FQGTGA. The CDR3 contains 14 residues. CDR3 amino acids: CASSFSTENTEAFF. CDR3 in DNA: TGTGCCAGCAGCTTCTCAACGGAGAACACTGAAGCTTTCTTT.

Turning to this clone: Other DNA sequences of this sample code for an identical CDR3. The chain combines TRBV7-2 with TRBJ2-3, with TRBD2 identical over 8 bases. CDR3 size: 14 residues. CDR1 is SGHTA and CDR2 is FQGNSA in the germline V gene. V was clipped by 6 bases and J by 0 bases; unmatched bases: 2. CDR3 protein: CASRTSGSTDTQYF. The CDR3 DNA is TGTGCCAGCAGAACTAGCGGAAGCACAGATACGCAGTATTTT.

The V and J genes are TRBV11-2 and TRBJ1-5, with D possibly TRBD1 on 6 matching bases. The germline gives CDR1 SGHAT, CDR2 FQNNGV. Trimming removed 2 bases at V and 2 bases at J, with 16 bases between. This CDR3 has 17 amino acids. CDR3: CASSLKGKRGGNQPQHF. DNA for the CDR3: TGTGCCAGCAGCTTAAAAGGCAAGAGGGGGGGCAATCAGCCCCAGCATTTT. Drawing the rest from reference TRBV11-2 and TRBJ1-5, the complete variable domain is EAGVAQSPRYKIIEKRQSVAFWCNPISGHATLYWYQQILGQGPKLLIQFQNNGVVDDSQLPKDRFSAERLKGVDSTLKIQPAKLEDSAVYLCASSLKGKRGGNQPQHFGDGTRLSIL.

The chain joins TRBV5-1 to TRBJ2-4; TRBD2 is a possible D gene (6 bases). The CDR3 totals 13 residues. Germline CDR1 is SGHRS and CDR2 is YFSETQ. Trimming removed 0 bases from V and 6 bases from J, with 7 bases in between. This CDR3 reads CASSLDGRNIQYF. CDR3 sequence (DNA): TGCGCCAGCAGCTTGGACGGGAGAAACATTCAGTACTTC.

V and J are TRBV10-1 and TRBJ2-1; the match to TRBD2 covers 11 bases. Germline assignment: CDR1 WNHNN and CDR2 SYGVQD (reference sequence). The trim removed 6 bases at V and 1 base at J, leaving 5 bases unmatched. The CDR3 is made up of 16 amino acids. CDR3 residues: CASRPIAGGSYNEQFF. The DNA for the CDR3 is TGCGCCAGCAGACCTATAGCGGGAGGGTCCTACAATGAGCAGTTCTTC.

The genes are TRBV5-6 and TRBJ1-2; TRBD1 aligns across 10 bases. Germline V lookup: CDR1 SGHDT, CDR2 YYEEEE. This CDR3 has 15 residues. J lost 7 bases, V lost 0 bases, and 6 bases had no gene match. Written as DNA, the CDR3 is TGTGCCAGCAGCTTGGCCCCTGGGACAGGGGTTGGCTACACCTTC. This codes for CASSLAPGTGVGYTF.

The chain is built from TRBV6-6 and TRBJ1-6; TRBD1 is a possible D gene (5 bases). Germline assignment: CDR1 MNHNY and CDR2 SVGAGI (reference sequence). The CDR3 has 16 residues. V dropped 6 bases and J dropped 9 bases, with 21 bases sitting between them. The CDR3 DNA reads as TGTGCCAGCAGCGACTCCGACAGAGCCAATAGTTCACCCCTCCACTTT. It yields the protein CASSDSDRANSSPLHF.

The V gene is TRBV18, the J gene TRBJ1-4; 7 bases fit TRBD1. Germline CDR1 is KGHSH and CDR2 is LQKENI. Trimming took 4 bases from V and 5 from J; bases not matched to a gene: 4. The CDR3 totals 14 residues. Written as DNA, the CDR3 is TGTGCCAGCTCACACGACAGGGTAAATGAAAAACTGTTTTTT. It encodes CASSHDRVNEKLFF.

The gene calls are TRBV4-2 and TRBJ1-4; the D is unclear. Per germline, CDR1 LGHNA and CDR2 YNFKEQ. The CDR3 totals 18 residues. The V end was cut by 1 base, the J end by 5 bases, with 20 bases between. Here the CDR3 reads CASSQVFAARKLNEKLFF. Here the CDR3 DNA reads TGTGCCAGCAGCCAAGTATTTGCGGCCCGGAAACTAAATGAAAAACTGTTTTTT.

Remarks on this clone: Other nucleotide sequences in the sample specify the same CDR3. The rearrangement uses TRBV30 and TRBJ1-1; the D gene is possibly TRBD1 (5 bases). Per the germline V gene, CDR1 is GTSNPN and CDR2 is SVGIG (reference sequence). The CDR3 covers 12 residues. V shed 2 bases and J shed 8 bases, with 12 bases lying between them. The CDR3 sequence: CAWSSSGTEAFF. The CDR3 bases are TGTGCCTGGAGTTCTTCCGGGACGGAAGCTTTCTTT. The variable domain in full, completed from reference TRBV30 and TRBJ1-1, reads SQTIHQWPATLVQPVGSPLSLECTVEGTSNPNLYWYRQAAGRGLQLLFYSVGIGQISSEVPQNLSASRPQDRQFILSSKKLLLSDSGFYLCAWSSSGTEAFFGQGTRLTVV.

With regard to this clone: At the DNA level, this CDR3 is encoded by other sequences in the same sample as well. V and J are TRBV5-1 and TRBJ2-5; a possible D gene is TRBD1 (6 bases). V was clipped by 3 bases and J by 3 bases, with 9 bases between them. The germline CDR1 and CDR2 sequences are SGHRS and YFSETQ. The CDR3 totals 13 residues. The CDR3 spells CASSSGQKETQYF. The CDR3 nucleotides are TGCGCCAGCAGCTCCGGACAGAAAGAGACCCAGTACTTC.

The V and J genes are TRBV2 and TRBJ2-5; the match to TRBD2 covers 12 bases. Looked up from germline, CDR1 is SNHLY and CDR2 is FYNNEI. The V gene end was trimmed by 6 bases and the J gene end by 5 bases; junction bases not matched to a gene: 7. There are 15 residues in the CDR3. The CDR3 region has the DNA TGTGCCAGCAGCCAACTAGCGGGAGGCGGTGAGACCCAGTACTTC. Encoded protein: CASSQLAGGGETQYF.

This clone is a singleton in its sample. The J gene is TRBJ2-2, the V gene TRBV28; a weak D match, TRBD1 (6 bases). CDR1 and CDR2 from the germline V gene are MDHEN and SYDVKM. V gave up 6 bases and J gave up 4 bases, with 12 bases separating them. The CDR3 has 14 amino acids. As DNA, the CDR3 is TGTGCCAGCAGCTCTGGACAGCGCACCGGGGAGCTGTTTTTT. Translating gives CASSSGQRTGELFF.